The TCR beta chain described here comes from a study of long-term antiretroviral therapy in people with HIV. V gave up 0 bases and J gave up 6 bases, with 9 bases separating them. CDR1 and CDR2 from the germline V gene are SGDLS and YYNGEE. This CDR3 region has 13 residues. Study results and caveats: Whereas controls had wider CDR3 length ranges, HIV repertoires had narrower ones.

At the survey level, the v3.0 immunoSEQ assay was run. This table comes from immunoSEQ multiplex PCR, and its TCRdb copy is limited to in-frame clones, with some not included. The table records 30,000 to 35,000 clones, around 74% of them present only once. As to this clone: Antigen unknown.

The sequence was collected from a man between 50 and 59 years old with HIV. The source was unsorted PBMCs, collected 3 years after starting antiretroviral therapy. The chain recombines TRBV9 with TRBJ1-2, with a possible D match to TRBD1 (5 bases). In DNA, the CDR3 is TGTGCCAGCAGCGTAGCAGGGTCTGATGGCTACACCTTC. This sequence encodes CASSVAGSDGYTF.